A single sample gave rise to the 20 T cell receptor beta chains below, sequenced in a study of CD8+ T cells in alopecia areata. Sequencing relied on a cDNA template that was reverse transcribed from extracted RNA. The method was immunoSEQ multiplex PCR; TCRdb's version includes in-frame clones alone and lacks a portion of them. The table has 150,000 to 200,000 clones, less than 70% seen once. Documented treatment: oral pan-JAK inhibitor, 5-10 mg twice daily. The sequencing used CD4+ T cells sorted from blood, collected at week 24, from a patient treated with tofacitinib. These receptors all stem from a human donor with alopecia areata.

The chain recombines TRBV29-1 with TRBJ1-3, with D possibly TRBD1 on 5 matching bases. The V gene's germline CDR1 is SQVTM and CDR2 ANQGSEA. The V end lost 7 bases, the J end lost 8 bases, and 18 bases lay between the germline ends. The CDR3 runs 13 residues. The CDR3 is CSAEGSGADTIYF. In DNA, the CDR3 is TGCAGCGCGGAGGGGTCTGGGGCGGACACCATATATTTT. The full variable domain, in which reference TRBV29-1 and TRBJ1-3 provide the parts outside the CDR3, is SAVISQKPSRDICQRGTSLTIQCQVDSQVTMMFWYRQQPGQSLTLIATANQGSEATYESGFVIDKFPISRPNLTFSTLTVSNMSPEDSSIYLCSAEGSGADTIYFGEGSWLTVV.

This chain links TRBV7-9 with TRBJ1-5; D is possibly TRBD1 (6 bases). Germline-derived CDR1 and CDR2 are SEHNR and FQNEAQ (reference sequence). The CDR3 runs 15 residues. V was trimmed by 5 bases and J by 7 bases, leaving 18 bases between them. The CDR3 DNA is TGTGCCAGCAGCCCCGCCCGGGACATCGACCAGCCCCAGCATTTT. Translated: CASSPARDIDQPQHF.

The chain couples TRBV5-1 to TRBJ1-1; D is ambiguous. Germline CDR1 is SGHRS and CDR2 is YFSETQ. Trimming took 5 bases from V and 1 from J, leaving 6 bases between them. The CDR3 contains 12 residues. CDR3 in amino acids: CASRVGNTEAFF. CDR3 DNA sequence: TGCGCCAGCAGGGTTGGGAACACTGAAGCTTTCTTT.

The chain is built from TRBV2 and TRBJ2-5; the D call may be TRBD1 or TRBD2 (5 bases each). Trimming took off 6 bases at V and 3 bases at J, with 17 bases between the two ends. There are 15 residues in the CDR3. CDR1 is SNHLY and CDR2 is FYNNEI in the germline V gene. CDR3 sequence: CASSDLWDGEETQYF. CDR3 DNA sequence: TGTGCCAGCAGCGACCTCTGGGACGGGGAAGAGACCCAGTACTTC.

The gene calls are TRBV2 and TRBJ2-1; D is unclear. Germline CDR1 is SNHLY and CDR2 is FYNNEI. V lost 4 bases to trimming and J lost 10 bases, with 5 bases between them. The CDR3 sequence is 10 residues long. CDR3 in amino acids: CASSASEQFF. CDR3 nucleotide sequence: TGTGCCAGCAGTGCGTCCGAGCAGTTCTTC.

This clone was picked up one time. The J gene is TRBJ2-5, the V gene TRBV6-5, with a weak D call TRBD1 (6 bases). With 2 bases removed from V and 3 bases from J, the gap between germline ends came to 10 bases. Germline CDR1 and CDR2: MNHEY and SVGAGI. The CDR3 has 14 residues. CDR3 residues: CASSYGTMEETQYF. CDR3 bases: TGTGCCAGCAGTTACGGGACAATGGAAGAGACCCAGTACTTC.

V and J are TRBV7-2 and TRBJ1-2, with D possibly being TRBD1 (6 bases). CDR1 and CDR2 (germline): SGHTA, FQGNSA. V lost 5 bases to trimming and J lost 2 bases, with 9 bases between them. The CDR3 consists of 13 residues. CDR3 amino acids: CASSLDSNYGYTF. CDR3 nucleotide sequence: TGTGCCAGCAGCCTGGACAGCAACTATGGCTACACCTTC.

CDR3 loop: CAQDRGHYGELFF. CDR3 nucleotide sequence: TGTGCCCAAGACAGGGGGCATTACGGGGAGCTGTTTTTT. This sequence joins TRBV30 and TRBJ2-2, with TRBD1 matching over 10 bases. The CDR3 runs 13 residues. Germline V gene sequence: CDR1 GTSNPN, CDR2 SVGIG (reference sequence). Losses at the gene ends were 8 bases for V and 7 bases for J; bases not matched to a gene: 7.

This clone turned up a few times. The rearrangement links TRBV6-5 to TRBJ1-5; D unresolved. CDR1 MNHEY and CDR2 SVGAGI come from the germline V gene. V lost 5 bases, J lost 7 bases, and 15 bases lay in between. CDR3 length: 14 residues. CDR3 in DNA: TGTGCCAGCAGTCGCCGGCCCGATTCACAGCCCCAGCATTTT. Encoded protein: CASSRRPDSQPQHF.

Regarding this clone: This specimen includes other DNA sequences encoding the same CDR3. V is TRBV30 and J is TRBJ2-5; D remains ambiguous. CDR1 GTSNPN and CDR2 SVGIG come from the germline V gene (reference sequence). The CDR3 has 11 residues. V lost 4 bases to trimming and J lost 2 bases, with 5 bases between them. The DNA of the CDR3 is TGTGCCTGGACCGAACAAGAGACCCAGTACTTC. Amino acids: CAWTEQETQYF.

The gene calls are TRBV30 and TRBJ1-1; D perhaps matches TRBD1 (5 bases). Germline CDR1 is GTSNPN and CDR2 is SVGIG (reference sequence). The CDR3 contains 14 residues. V lost 2 bases, J lost 1 base, and 11 bases lay in between. The CDR3 DNA follows: TGTGCCTGGAGTCCCGGGACGGAGAACACTGAAGCTTTCTTT. Protein sequence: CAWSPGTENTEAFF.

V and J are TRBV29-1 and TRBJ2-3; D possibly corresponds to TRBD1 (6 bases). Germline V lookup: CDR1 SQVTM, CDR2 ANQGSEA. The CDR3 is 15 amino acids. V was cut by 2 bases and J by 4 bases, with 16 bases left in between. CDR3 sequence reads: CSVETAQGRADTQYF. The CDR3 nucleotides are TGCAGCGTTGAAACGGCACAGGGAAGGGCAGATACGCAGTATTTT.

The chain combines TRBV5-1 with TRBJ1-2; TRBD1 might be the D (6 bases). V lost 1 base to trimming and J lost 7 bases, with 11 bases between them. Looked up from germline, CDR1 is SGHRS and CDR2 is YFSETQ. The CDR3 sequence is 13 residues long. The CDR3, as DNA: TGCGCCAGCAGCTTGACCGGGGGCATTGGCTACACCTTC. Protein: CASSLTGGIGYTF.

Comment on this clone: Sequence at one end of the junction differs from germline and may be a read error. The chain couples TRBV29-1 to TRBJ2-7; TRBD1 matches 7 bases. The length of the CDR3 is 12 residues. Germline V gene sequence: CDR1 SQVTM, CDR2 ANQGSEA. The CDR3 sequence is CSVEGQGDGQYF. The CDR3, as DNA: TGCAGCGTCGAAGGGCAGGGGGACGGGCAGTACTTC.

The CDR3 loop reads CASSEFALTNYGYTF. CDR3 nucleotides: TGTGCCAGCAGTGAGTTCGCACTGACTAACTATGGCTACACCTTC. The rearrangement uses TRBV2 and TRBJ1-2, with D unclear. Germline V gene sequence: CDR1 SNHLY, CDR2 FYNNEI. The CDR3 spans 15 residues. V was trimmed by 3 bases and J by 0 bases, leaving 11 bases between them.

This chain joins TRBV30 and TRBJ1-2; D is undetermined. CDR1 and CDR2 (germline): GTSNPN, SVGIG (reference sequence). The CDR3 length is 13 residues. Trimming cost V 0 bases and J 8 bases, with 13 bases left between them. This CDR3 is CAWSVGRVEGYTF. The CDR3 coding sequence is TGTGCCTGGAGTGTGGGCAGAGTGGAGGGCTACACCTTC.

This clone has just one count. The chain combines TRBV7-8 with TRBJ2-5; D uncertain. Germline V gives CDR1 SGHVS, CDR2 FQNEAQ. The CDR3 runs 11 residues. V was shortened by 5 bases and J by 4 bases, with 5 bases between the two germline ends. The CDR3 spells CASSLPETQYF. For the CDR3, the DNA is TGTGCCAGCAGCCTCCCAGAGACCCAGTACTTC.

V is TRBV6-5 and J is TRBJ2-7; D is unclear. From germline, CDR1 is MNHEY and CDR2 SVGAGI. The ends were cut back, 2 bases at V and 11 bases at J, with 16 bases in the middle. This CDR3 has 13 amino acids. The chain's CDR3 is CASSYREGHGEYF. Here the CDR3 DNA reads TGTGCCAGCAGTTACAGAGAAGGCCATGGGGAGTACTTC.

The J gene is TRBJ2-3, the V gene TRBV29-1; TRBD2 agrees at 11 bases. The CDR3 runs 18 residues. The germline gives CDR1 SQVTM, CDR2 ANQGSEA. The junction had 9 bases not matched to a gene; V was cut back by 1 base and J by 0 bases. The chain's CDR3 is CSVEVWLAGGTSTDTQYF. In DNA, the CDR3 is TGCAGCGTTGAAGTTTGGCTAGCGGGGGGAACTAGCACAGATACGCAGTATTTT.

The V gene is TRBV10-2, the J gene TRBJ2-3, with D maybe TRBD2 (5 bases). Germline V gives CDR1 WSHSY, CDR2 SAAADI. There are 14 residues in the CDR3. Trimming shortened V by 6 bases and J by 0 bases, and 10 bases separated the two germline ends. The CDR3: CASRLGSSTDTQYF. The CDR3 DNA is TGCGCCAGCAGGCTTGGGAGTAGCACAGATACGCAGTATTTT.